The rows below give T cell receptor beta chains drawn from one sample of a study of T cell repertoires in cytomegalovirus infection. TCRdb analysed the reads with MiXCR anew, one entry per CDR3 protein. The repertoire consists of about 250,000 distinct CDR3 sequences, with over 15% occurring once and the leading ten covering over 40%. Specimen: CD8+ T cells from PBMCs. The source of these receptors is a human donor in good health (CMV status not recorded). Some clones in this sample may be carry-over from other donors' samples. Each CDR3 is given with its conserved first and last residue. A D gene is named only where the DNA matches it firmly. Clone size appears in some rows only: once, few, many, or a class for an expanded clone.

J: TRBJ2-1
V: TRBV25-1
D: -
size: many
CDR3: CASSDRTVSYNEQFF
DNA: TGTGCCAGCAGTGACCGGACGGTCTCCTACAATGAGCAGTTCTTC

J: TRBJ2-7
V: TRBV7-2
D: -
size: -
CDR3: CASSLTPSVDEQYF
DNA: TGTGCCAGCAGCTTAACCCCCAGCGTAGACGAGCAGTACTTC

J: TRBJ2-7
V: TRBV7-8
D: -
size: many
CDR3: CASRPDSYTSGSYEQYF
DNA: TGTGCCAGCAGACCGGACAGCTACACCTCGGGTTCCTACGAGCAGTACTTC

J: TRBJ1-1
V: TRBV6-2/TRBV6-3
D: -
size: many
CDR3: CASSYGRGWQNTEAFF
DNA: TGTGCCAGCAGTTACGGGAGGGGCTGGCAGAACACTGAAGCTTTCTTT

J: TRBJ2-1
V: TRBV5-5
D: -
size: few
CDR3: CASSHKGGTSYNEQFF
DNA: TGTGCCAGCAGCCACAAGGGCGGGACCTCCTACAATGAGCAGTTCTTC

J: TRBJ2-7
V: TRBV20-1
D: -
size: -
CDR3: CSARDPQAAINEQYF
DNA: TGCAGTGCTAGAGATCCTCAGGCAGCGATTAACGAGCAGTACTTC

J: TRBJ2-1
V: TRBV29-1
D: -
size: few
CDR3: CSVEVGGSYNEQFF
DNA: TGCAGCGTTGAAGTCGGAGGTTCCTACAATGAGCAGTTCTTC

J: TRBJ2-2
V: TRBV7-8
D: TRBD1
size: -
CDR3: CASSLLSAQGVIRTGELFF
DNA: TGTGCCAGCAGCTTACTTTCAGCGCAGGGGGTTATTAGGACCGGGGAGCTGTTTTTT

J: TRBJ1-6
V: TRBV4-2
D: -
size: few
CDR3: CASSLGVTYNSPLHF
DNA: TGTGCCAGCAGCCTGGGGGTGACCTATAATTCACCCCTCCACTTT

J: TRBJ2-7
V: TRBV5-6
D: TRBD1
size: few
CDR3: CASSPRTGRYEQYF
DNA: TGTGCCAGCAGCCCCCGGACAGGGCGGTACGAGCAGTACTTC

J: TRBJ2-3
V: TRBV7-9
D: TRBD1
size: few
CDR3: CASSYSGTGSDTQYF
DNA: TGTGCCAGCAGCTACTCTGGGACAGGGTCCGATACGCAGTATTTT

J: TRBJ2-3
V: TRBV5-1
D: -
size: few
CDR3: CASSLAYRSTDTQYF
DNA: TGCGCCAGCAGCTTGGCCTATAGAAGCACAGATACGCAGTATTTT

J: TRBJ1-2
V: TRBV2
D: TRBD1
size: -
CDR3: CASSGQGSDGYTF
DNA: TGTGCCAGCAGCGGACAGGGGTCGGATGGCTACACCTTC

J: TRBJ2-7
V: TRBV7-8
D: TRBD1
size: many
CDR3: CASSSGQGAPTGSYEQYF
DNA: TGTGCCAGCAGCTCCGGACAGGGGGCTCCTACGGGATCGTACGAGCAGTACTTC

J: TRBJ1-6
V: TRBV6-2/TRBV6-3
D: -
size: few
CDR3: CASSSAWGFENSPLHF
DNA: TGTGCCAGCAGCTCCGCTTGGGGCTTTGAGAATTCACCCCTCCACTTT

J: TRBJ1-1
V: TRBV4-3
D: -
size: -
CDR3: CASSQAQGDWAEAFF
DNA: TGCGCCAGCAGCCAAGCGCAAGGGGATTGGGCTGAAGCTTTCTTT

J: TRBJ1-2
V: TRBV7-9
D: -
size: -
CDR3: CASSLEGYTF
DNA: TGTGCCAGCAGCTTAGAAGGCTACACCTTC

J: TRBJ1-2
V: TRBV12-3/TRBV12-4
D: -
size: few
CDR3: CASSASGDYGYTF
DNA: TGTGCCAGCAGTGCCTCGGGGGACTATGGCTACACCTTC

J: TRBJ2-2
V: TRBV6-2/TRBV6-3
D: -
size: -
CDR3: CASSYELVGELFF
DNA: TGTGCCAGCAGTTATGAGCTCGTCGGGGAGCTGTTTTTT

J: TRBJ2-5
V: TRBV28
D: TRBD1
size: many
CDR3: CASSFTGTDQETQYF
DNA: TGTGCCAGCAGTTTTACAGGGACAGACCAAGAGACCCAGTACTTC

J: TRBJ1-1
V: TRBV9
D: -
size: few
CDR3: CASSVGRATEAFF
DNA: TGTGCCAGCAGCGTAGGCAGGGCCACTGAAGCTTTCTTT

J: TRBJ2-1
V: TRBV20-1
D: -
size: -
CDR3: CSASPPNYNEQFF
DNA: TGCAGTGCTAGTCCACCCAACTACAATGAGCAGTTCTTC